This T cell receptor (beta chain) was sequenced for a study of cytomegalovirus exposure and HLA in healthy donors. PCR employed 60 Vbeta and 13 Jbeta primers. The method was immunoSEQ multiplex PCR; TCRdb's version includes in-frame clones alone and lacks a portion of them. The sample has some 160,000 clones, less than 90% seen once. Findings and limits, study-wide: Associated with cytomegalovirus, according to the listing, were fewer than 200 TCR beta chains. Most TCR sequences were seen very rarely across donors, but some public TCRs occurred in many.

This clone was picked up a small number of times. Its antigen is unidentified. This receptor was identified in a woman under 30 in good health and CMV-seronegative. Specimen: PBMCs.

The DNA of the CDR3 is TGTGCCATCAGTGCCGGGACAGGCCTCTACGAGCAGTACTTC. It specifies CAISAGTGLYEQYF. The chain links TRBV10-3 to TRBJ2-7, with TRBD1 identical over 8 bases. From germline, CDR1 is ENHRY and CDR2 SYGVKD. J gave up 3 bases and V 4 bases, and 5 bases lay outside the gene matches. The CDR3 is 14 residues long.